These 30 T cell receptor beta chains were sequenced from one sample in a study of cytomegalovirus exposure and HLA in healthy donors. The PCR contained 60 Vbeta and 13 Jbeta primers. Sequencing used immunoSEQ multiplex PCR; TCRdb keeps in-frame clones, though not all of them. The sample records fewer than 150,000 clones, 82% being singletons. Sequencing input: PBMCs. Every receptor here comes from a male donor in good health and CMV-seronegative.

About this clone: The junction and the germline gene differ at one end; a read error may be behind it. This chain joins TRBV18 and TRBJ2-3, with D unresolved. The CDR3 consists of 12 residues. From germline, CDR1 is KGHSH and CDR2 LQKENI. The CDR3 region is CASSPITDTQYF. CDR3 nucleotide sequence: TGCGCCAGCTCACCCATCACAGATACGCAGTATTTT.

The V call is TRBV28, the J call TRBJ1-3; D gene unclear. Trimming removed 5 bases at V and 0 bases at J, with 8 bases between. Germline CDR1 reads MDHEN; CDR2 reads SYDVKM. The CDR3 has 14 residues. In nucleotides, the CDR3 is TGTGCCAGCAGTGCAGGTTCCTCTGGAAACACCATATATTTT. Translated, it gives CASSAGSSGNTIYF.

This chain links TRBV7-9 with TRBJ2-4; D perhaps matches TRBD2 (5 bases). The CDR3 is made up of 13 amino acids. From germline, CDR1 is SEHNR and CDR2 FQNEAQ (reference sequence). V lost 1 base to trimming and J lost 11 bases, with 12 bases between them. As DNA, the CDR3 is TGTGCCAGCAGCTTAGATATTAAGGGAGTTCAGTACTTC. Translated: CASSLDIKGVQYF.

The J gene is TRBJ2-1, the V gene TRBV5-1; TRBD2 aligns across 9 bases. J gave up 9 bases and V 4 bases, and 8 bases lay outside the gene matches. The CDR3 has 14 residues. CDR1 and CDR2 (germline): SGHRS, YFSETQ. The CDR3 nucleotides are TGCGCCAGCAGCCACGTAGCGGGAGCAAGTGAGCAGTTCTTC. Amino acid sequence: CASSHVAGASEQFF. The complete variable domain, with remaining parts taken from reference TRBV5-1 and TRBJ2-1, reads KAGVTQTPRYLIKTRGQQVTLSCSPISGHRSVSWYQQTPGQGLQFLFEYFSETQRNKGNFPGRFSGRQFSNSRSEMNVSTLELGDSALYLCASSHVAGASEQFFGPGTRLTVL.

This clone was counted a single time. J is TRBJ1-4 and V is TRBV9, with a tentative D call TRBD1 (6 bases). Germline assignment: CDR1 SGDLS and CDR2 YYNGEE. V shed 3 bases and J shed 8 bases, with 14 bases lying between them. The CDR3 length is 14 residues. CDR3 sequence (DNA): TGTGCCAGCAGCGCCCAGGGGCTCGGCGAAAAACTGTTTTTT. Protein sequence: CASSAQGLGEKLFF.

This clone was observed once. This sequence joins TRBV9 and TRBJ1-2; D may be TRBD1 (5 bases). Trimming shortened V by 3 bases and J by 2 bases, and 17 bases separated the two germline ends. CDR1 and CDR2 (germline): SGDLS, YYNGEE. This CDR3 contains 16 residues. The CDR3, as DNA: TGTGCCAGCAGCGCTGGACCAATGACAGAGAACTATGGCTACACCTTC. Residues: CASSAGPMTENYGYTF.

CDR3 bases: TGTGCCAGCAGCTCAGGCCTCCTCCGGGACAGGGCCCACGAGCAGTACTTC. It encodes CASSSGLLRDRAHEQYF. The V and J genes are TRBV7-2 and TRBJ2-7; 9 bases fit TRBD1. The CDR3 loop spans 17 amino acids. The J segment lost 5 bases and the V segment lost 4 bases, leaving 15 bases of the junction unmatched. CDR1 and CDR2 from the germline V gene are SGHTA and FQGNSA.

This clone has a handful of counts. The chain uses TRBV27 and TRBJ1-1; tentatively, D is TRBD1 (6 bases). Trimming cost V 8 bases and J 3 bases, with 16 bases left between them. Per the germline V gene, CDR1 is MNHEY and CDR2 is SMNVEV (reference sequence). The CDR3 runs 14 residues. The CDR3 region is CASGGANSYTEAFF. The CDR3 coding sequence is TGTGCCAGCGGGGGGGCCAACTCGTACACTGAAGCTTTCTTT.

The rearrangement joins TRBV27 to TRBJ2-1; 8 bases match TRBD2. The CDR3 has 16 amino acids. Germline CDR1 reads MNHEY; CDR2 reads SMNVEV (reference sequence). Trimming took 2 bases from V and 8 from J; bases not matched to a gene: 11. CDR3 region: CASSLGGGRTVDEQFF. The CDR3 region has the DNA TGTGCCAGCAGTTTAGGTGGCGGGAGGACTGTTGATGAGCAGTTCTTC.

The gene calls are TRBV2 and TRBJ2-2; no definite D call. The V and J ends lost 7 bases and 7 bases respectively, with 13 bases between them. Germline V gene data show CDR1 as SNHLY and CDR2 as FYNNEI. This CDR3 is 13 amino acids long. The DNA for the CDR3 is TGTGCCAGCATTGATGTAGCCGTCGGGGAGCTGTTTTTT. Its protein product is CASIDVAVGELFF.

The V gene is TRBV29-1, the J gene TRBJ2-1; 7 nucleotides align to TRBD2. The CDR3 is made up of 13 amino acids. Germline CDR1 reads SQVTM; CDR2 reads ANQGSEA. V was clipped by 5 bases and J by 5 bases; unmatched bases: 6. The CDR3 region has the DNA TGCAGCGTTAGACTAGCAGAACACAATGAGCAGTTCTTC. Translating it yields CSVRLAEHNEQFF.

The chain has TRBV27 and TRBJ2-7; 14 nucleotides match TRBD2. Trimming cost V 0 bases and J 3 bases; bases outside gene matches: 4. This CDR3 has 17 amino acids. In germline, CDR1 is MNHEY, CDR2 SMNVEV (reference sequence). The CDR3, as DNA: TGTGCCAGCAGTTTATCCACGGGACTAGCGGGAGTCTACGAGCAGTACTTC. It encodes CASSLSTGLAGVYEQYF.

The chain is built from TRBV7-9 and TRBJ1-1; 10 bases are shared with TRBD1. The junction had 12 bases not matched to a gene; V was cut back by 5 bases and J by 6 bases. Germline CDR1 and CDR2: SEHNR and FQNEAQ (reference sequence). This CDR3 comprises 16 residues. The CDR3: CASSTSGTGVPPEAFF. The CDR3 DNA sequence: TGTGCCAGCAGCACGTCCGGGACAGGGGTCCCCCCTGAAGCTTTCTTT. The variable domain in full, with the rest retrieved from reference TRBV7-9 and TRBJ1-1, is DTGVSQNPRHKITKRGQNVTFRCDPISEHNRLYWYRQTLGQGPEFLTYFQNEAQLEKSRLLSDRFSAERPKGSFSTLEIQRTEQGDSAMYLCASSTSGTGVPPEAFFGQGTRLTVV.

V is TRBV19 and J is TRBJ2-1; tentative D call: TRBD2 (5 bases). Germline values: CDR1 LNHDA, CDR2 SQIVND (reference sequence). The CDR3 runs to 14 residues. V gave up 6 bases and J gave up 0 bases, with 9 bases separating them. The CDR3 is CASRTIGSYNEQFF. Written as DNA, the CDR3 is TGTGCCAGTAGGACTATCGGCTCCTACAATGAGCAGTTCTTC.

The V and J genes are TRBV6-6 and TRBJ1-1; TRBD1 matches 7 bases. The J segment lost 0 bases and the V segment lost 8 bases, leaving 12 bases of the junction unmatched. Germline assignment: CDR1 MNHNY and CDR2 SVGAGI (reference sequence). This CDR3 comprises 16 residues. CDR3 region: CASLTRQGAMNTEAFF. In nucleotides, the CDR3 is TGTGCCAGCCTGACTCGACAGGGAGCGATGAACACTGAAGCTTTCTTT.

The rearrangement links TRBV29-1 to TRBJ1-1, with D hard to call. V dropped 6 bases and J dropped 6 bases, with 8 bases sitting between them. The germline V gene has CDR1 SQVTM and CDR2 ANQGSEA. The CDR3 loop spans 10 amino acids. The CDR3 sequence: CSVAVAEAFF. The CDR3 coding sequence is TGCAGCGTGGCGGTAGCTGAAGCTTTCTTT.

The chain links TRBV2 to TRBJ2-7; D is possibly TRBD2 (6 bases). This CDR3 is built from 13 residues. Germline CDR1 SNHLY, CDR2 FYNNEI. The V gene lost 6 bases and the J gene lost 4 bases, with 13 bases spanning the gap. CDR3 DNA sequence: TGTGCCAGCAGACCGGGACTCCAGTACGAGCAGTACTTC. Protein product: CASRPGLQYEQYF.

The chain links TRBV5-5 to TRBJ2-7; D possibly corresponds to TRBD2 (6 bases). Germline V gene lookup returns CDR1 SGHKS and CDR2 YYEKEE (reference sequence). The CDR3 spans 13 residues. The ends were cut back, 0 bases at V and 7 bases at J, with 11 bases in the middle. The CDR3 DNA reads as TGTGCCAGCAGCTTGGGGGCGGGGCAGGAGCAGTACTTC. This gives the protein CASSLGAGQEQYF.

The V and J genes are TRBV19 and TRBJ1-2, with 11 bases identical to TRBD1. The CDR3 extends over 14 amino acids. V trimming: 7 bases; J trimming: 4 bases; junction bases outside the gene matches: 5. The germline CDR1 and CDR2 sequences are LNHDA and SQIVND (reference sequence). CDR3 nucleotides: TGTGCCAGTACGAGCGGACAGGGGGCCTATGGCTACACCTTC. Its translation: CASTSGQGAYGYTF.

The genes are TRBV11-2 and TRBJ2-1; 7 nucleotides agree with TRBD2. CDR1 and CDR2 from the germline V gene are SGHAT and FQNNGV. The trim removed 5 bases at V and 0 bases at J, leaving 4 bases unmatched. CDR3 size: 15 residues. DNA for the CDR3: TGTGCCAGCAGCCCGGGCGGGAGCTCCTACAATGAGCAGTTCTTC. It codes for CASSPGGSSYNEQFF.

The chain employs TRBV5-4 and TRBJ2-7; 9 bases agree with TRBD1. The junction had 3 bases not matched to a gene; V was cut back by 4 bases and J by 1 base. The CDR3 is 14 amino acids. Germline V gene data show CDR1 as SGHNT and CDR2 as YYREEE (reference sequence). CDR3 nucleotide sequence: TGTGCCAGCAGCAGACAGGGGGGATCCTACGAGCAGTACTTC. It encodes CASSRQGGSYEQYF.

The CDR3 sequence is CASSLTGGGEGSNEQFF. The CDR3 DNA follows: TGTGCCAGCAGCTTAACTGGTGGTGGAGAGGGTAGCAATGAGCAGTTCTTC. The rearrangement uses TRBV7-3 and TRBJ2-1; possibly TRBD2 for D (5 bases). Germline loops: CDR1 SGHTA, CDR2 FQGTGA. The CDR3 is 17 amino acids. The V gene lost 0 bases and the J gene lost 6 bases, with 18 bases spanning the gap.

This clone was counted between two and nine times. The CDR3 is CSVVGGEAFF. CDR3 nucleotide sequence: TGCAGCGTTGTGGGGGGAGAAGCTTTCTTT. V usage is TRBV29-1 and J usage is TRBJ1-1; D is possibly TRBD1 (5 bases). The CDR3 spans 10 residues. With 4 bases removed from V and 8 bases from J, the gap between germline ends came to 8 bases. Germline CDR1 and CDR2: SQVTM and ANQGSEA.

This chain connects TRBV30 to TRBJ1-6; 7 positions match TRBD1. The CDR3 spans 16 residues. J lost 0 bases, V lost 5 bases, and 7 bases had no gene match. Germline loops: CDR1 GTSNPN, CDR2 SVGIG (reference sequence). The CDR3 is CAWGQALSSYNSPLHF. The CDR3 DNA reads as TGTGCCTGGGGACAGGCCCTGAGCTCCTATAATTCACCCCTCCACTTT.

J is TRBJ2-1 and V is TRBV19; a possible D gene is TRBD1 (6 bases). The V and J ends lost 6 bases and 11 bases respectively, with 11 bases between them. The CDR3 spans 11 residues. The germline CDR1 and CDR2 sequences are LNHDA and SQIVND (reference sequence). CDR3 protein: CASRGGRKQFF. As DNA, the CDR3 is TGTGCCAGTAGAGGGGGACGGAAGCAGTTCTTC.

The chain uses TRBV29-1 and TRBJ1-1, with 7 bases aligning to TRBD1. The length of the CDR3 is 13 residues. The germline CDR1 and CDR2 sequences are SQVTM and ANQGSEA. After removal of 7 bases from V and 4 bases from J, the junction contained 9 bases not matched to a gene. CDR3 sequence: CSAPQGFGTEAFF. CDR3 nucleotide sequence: TGCAGCGCCCCACAGGGGTTCGGCACTGAAGCTTTCTTT.

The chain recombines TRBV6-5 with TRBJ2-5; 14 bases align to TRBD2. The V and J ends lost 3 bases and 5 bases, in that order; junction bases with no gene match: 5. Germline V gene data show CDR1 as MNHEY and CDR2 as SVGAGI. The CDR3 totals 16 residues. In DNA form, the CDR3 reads TGTGCCAGCAGTTATACGGGACTAGCGGGAGTCGAGACCCAGTACTTC. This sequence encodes CASSYTGLAGVETQYF.

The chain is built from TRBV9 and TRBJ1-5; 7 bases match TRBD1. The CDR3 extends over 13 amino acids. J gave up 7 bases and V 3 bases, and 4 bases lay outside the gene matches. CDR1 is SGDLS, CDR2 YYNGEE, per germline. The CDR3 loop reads CASSATGSQPQHF. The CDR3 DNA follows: TGTGCCAGCAGCGCGACAGGGTCGCAGCCCCAGCATTTT.

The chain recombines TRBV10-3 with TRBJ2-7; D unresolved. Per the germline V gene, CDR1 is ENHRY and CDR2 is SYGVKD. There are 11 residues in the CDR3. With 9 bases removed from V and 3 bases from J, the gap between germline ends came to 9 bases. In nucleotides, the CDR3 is TGTGCCATTGGGCCCCTCTACGAGCAGTACTTC. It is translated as CAIGPLYEQYF.

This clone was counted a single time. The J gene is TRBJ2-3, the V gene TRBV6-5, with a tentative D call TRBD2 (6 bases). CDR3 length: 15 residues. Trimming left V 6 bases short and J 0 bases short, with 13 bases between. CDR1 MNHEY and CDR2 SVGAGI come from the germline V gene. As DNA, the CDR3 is TGTGCCAGCAGAACCGGACTATACAGCACAGATACGCAGTATTTT. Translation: CASRTGLYSTDTQYF.